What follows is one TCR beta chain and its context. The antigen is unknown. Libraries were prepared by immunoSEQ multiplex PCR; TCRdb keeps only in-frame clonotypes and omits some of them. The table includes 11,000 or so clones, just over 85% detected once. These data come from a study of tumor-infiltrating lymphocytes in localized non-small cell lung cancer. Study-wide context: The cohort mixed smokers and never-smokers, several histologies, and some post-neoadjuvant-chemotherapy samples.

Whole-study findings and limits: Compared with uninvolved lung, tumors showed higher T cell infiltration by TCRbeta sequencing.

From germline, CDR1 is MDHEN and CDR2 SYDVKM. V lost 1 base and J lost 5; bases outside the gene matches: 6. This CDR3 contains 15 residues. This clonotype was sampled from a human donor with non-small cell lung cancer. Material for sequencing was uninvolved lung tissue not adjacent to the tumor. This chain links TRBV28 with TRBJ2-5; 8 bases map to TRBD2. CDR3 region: CASSLSWTSRETQYF. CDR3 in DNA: TGTGCCAGCAGTTTATCCTGGACTAGCCGGGAGACCCAGTACTTC.